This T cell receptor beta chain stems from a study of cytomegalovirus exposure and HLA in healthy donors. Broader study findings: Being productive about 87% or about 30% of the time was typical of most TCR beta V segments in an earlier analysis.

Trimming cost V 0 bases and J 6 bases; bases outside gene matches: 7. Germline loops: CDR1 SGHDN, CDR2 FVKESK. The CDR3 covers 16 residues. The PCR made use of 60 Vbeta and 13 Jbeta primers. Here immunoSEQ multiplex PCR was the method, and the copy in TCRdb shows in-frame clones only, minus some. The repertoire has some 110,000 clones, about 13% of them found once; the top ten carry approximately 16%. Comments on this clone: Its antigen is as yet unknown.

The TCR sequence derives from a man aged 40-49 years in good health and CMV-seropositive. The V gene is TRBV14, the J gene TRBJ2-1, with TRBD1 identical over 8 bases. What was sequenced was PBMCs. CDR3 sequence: CASSQERQGLGNEQFF. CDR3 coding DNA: TGTGCCAGCAGCCAAGAAAGACAGGGGTTGGGCAATGAGCAGTTCTTC.